The clone carrying this TCR beta chain was seen many times. This record belongs to a study of CD8 T cells in ankylosing spondylitis. One entry per CDR3 protein, called by TCRdb with MiXCR from the 5' RACE reads. The sample yields 150,000 to 200,000 distinct CDR3 sequences, roughly 20% seen once. The CDR3 totals 17 residues. Trimming at V came to 4 bases and at J to 4 bases, leaving 6 bases not matched to a gene. Material: blood, either unsorted or a sorted T cell fraction (not recorded which). The chain is built from TRBV12-3 or TRBV12-4 and TRBJ2-1; 14 bases agree with TRBD2. The sequence derives from a male donor aged 10-29 years with ankylosing spondylitis or in good health (not recorded which). The CDR3 is CASSSGTSGGLYNEQFF. CDR3 coding DNA: TGTGCCAGCAGTTCTGGGACTAGCGGGGGACTTTACAATGAGCAGTTCTTC.